This T cell receptor beta chain was obtained from a study of T cell repertoires in cytomegalovirus infection. Looking at the study overall: In the study, CMV epitopes included recently identified HLA-C-restricted and well-studied HLA-B-restricted ones.

Study-level findings and limits: Across the ex vivo response, the dominant clonotypes were HLA-C-restricted CMV-specific TCR beta clonotypes.

TCRdb analysed the reads with MiXCR anew, one entry per CDR3 protein. This sample has approximately 600,000 distinct CDR3 sequences, with under 45% found just once. Points on this clonotype: The antigen remains unidentified.

This CDR3 spans 16 amino acids. The germline V gene encodes CDR1 MNHEY and CDR2 SVGEGT. V lost 5 bases, J lost 7 bases, and 13 bases stayed unmatched. The receptor comes from a human donor in good health (CMV status not recorded). Some clones in this sample may be carry-over from other donors' samples. V gene TRBV6-2 or TRBV6-3 combines with J gene TRBJ2-1, with TRBD2 identical over 8 bases. The sequencing used cultured PBMCs, collected from culture after CMV antigen stimulation. This CDR3 reads CASSDGWGGRTNEQFF. The CDR3 coding sequence is TGTGCCAGCAGTGACGGGTGGGGCGGGAGGACGAATGAGCAGTTCTTC.